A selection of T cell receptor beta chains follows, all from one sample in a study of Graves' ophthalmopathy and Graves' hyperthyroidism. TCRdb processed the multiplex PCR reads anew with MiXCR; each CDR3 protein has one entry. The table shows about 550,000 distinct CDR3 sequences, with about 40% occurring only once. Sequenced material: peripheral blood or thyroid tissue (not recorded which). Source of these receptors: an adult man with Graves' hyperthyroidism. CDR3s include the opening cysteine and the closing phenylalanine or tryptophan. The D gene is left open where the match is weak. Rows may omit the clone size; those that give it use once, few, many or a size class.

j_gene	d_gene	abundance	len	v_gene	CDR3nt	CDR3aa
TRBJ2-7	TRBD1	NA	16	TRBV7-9	TGTGCCAGCAGCTCGAAACCGGACAGGGGGGACTACGAGCAGTACTTC	CASSSKPDRGDYEQYF
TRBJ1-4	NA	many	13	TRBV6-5	TGTGCCAGCAGTCGGGAGGAAAGTGAAAAACTGTTTTTT	CASSREESEKLFF
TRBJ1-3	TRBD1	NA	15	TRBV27	TGTGCCAGCAGGAGCTTACAGGGGGCAGGAAACACCATATATTTT	CASRSLQGAGNTIYF
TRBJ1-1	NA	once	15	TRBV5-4	TGTGCCAGCAGCGGGAGACAGGAGATTAACACTGAAGCTTTCTTT	CASSGRQEINTEAFF
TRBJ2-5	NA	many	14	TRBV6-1	TGTGCCAGCAGTCCGGAAGGGCGCCAAGAGACCCAGTACTTC	CASSPEGRQETQYF
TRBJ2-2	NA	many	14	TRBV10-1	TGCGCCAGCAGTGGACAGACGAACACCGGGGAGCTGTTTTTT	CASSGQTNTGELFF
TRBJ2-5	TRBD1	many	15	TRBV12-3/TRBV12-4	TGTGCCAGCAGTTCGGCATACAGGGGGCTAGAGACCCAGTACTTC	CASSSAYRGLETQYF
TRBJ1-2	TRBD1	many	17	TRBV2	TGTGCCAGCCCAATGAAGCCGGGACAGGGGGCAGACTATGGCTACACCTTC	CASPMKPGQGADYGYTF
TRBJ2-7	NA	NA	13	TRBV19	TGTGCCAGTAGTCCTGGGACATTCTACGAGCAGTACTTC	CASSPGTFYEQYF
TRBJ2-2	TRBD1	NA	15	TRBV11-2	TGTGCCAGCAGCTCGGGACAGGGTAAAACCGGGGAGCTGTTTTTT	CASSSGQGKTGELFF
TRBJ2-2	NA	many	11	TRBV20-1	TGCAGTGCTAGTGGCCTTGGGGAGCTGTTTTTT	CSASGLGELFF
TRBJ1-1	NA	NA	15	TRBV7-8	TGTGCCAGCAGCCCCGGGAGACGGGTGGGCACTGAAGCTTTCTTT	CASSPGRRVGTEAFF
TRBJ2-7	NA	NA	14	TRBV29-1	TGCAGCGTTGAAAGGGTCGGGAGCTCCTACGAGCAGTACTTC	CSVERVGSSYEQYF
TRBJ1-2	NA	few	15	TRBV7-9	TGTGCCAGCAGCTTAGGGGGGGCACTCGGCTATGGCTACACCTTC	CASSLGGALGYGYTF
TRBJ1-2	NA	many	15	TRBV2	TGTGCCAGCAGCGATCAGGGTACGTTTGGATATGGCTACACCTTC	CASSDQGTFGYGYTF
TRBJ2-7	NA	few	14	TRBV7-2	TGTGCCAGCAGCCATGGCCCAGGGGTCCACGAGCAGTACTTC	CASSHGPGVHEQYF
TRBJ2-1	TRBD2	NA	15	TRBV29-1	TGCAGCGTTGGAAGGCCCAGCGGGAGAGGAAATGAGCAGTTCTTC	CSVGRPSGRGNEQFF
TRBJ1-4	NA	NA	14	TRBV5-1	TGCGCCAGCAGCTTCGGGGCACCCAATGAAAAACTGTTTTTT	CASSFGAPNEKLFF
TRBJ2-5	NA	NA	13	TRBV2	TGTGCCAACAGTGAAGCAGCGAAAGAGACCCAGTACTTC	CANSEAAKETQYF
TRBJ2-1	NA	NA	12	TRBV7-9	TGTGCCAGCAGCCCAACTGGGGTTGAGCAGTTCTTC	CASSPTGVEQFF
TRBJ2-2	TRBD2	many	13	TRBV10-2	TGCGCCACCGGGACTAGCGGGGCCGGGGAGCTGTTTTTT	CATGTSGAGELFF
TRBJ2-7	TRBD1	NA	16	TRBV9	TGTGCCAGCAGCGTAGAACCCGGGACAGGGTTCCACGAGCAGTACTTC	CASSVEPGTGFHEQYF
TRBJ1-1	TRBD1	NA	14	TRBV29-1	TGCAGCGCCCCACAGGGGGCCCTGGGAACTGAAGCTTTCTTT	CSAPQGALGTEAFF
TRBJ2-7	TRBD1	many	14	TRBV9	TGTGCCAGCAGCTCGGGACAGGGGACGTACGAGCAGTACTTC	CASSSGQGTYEQYF
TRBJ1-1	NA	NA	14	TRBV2	TGTGCCAGCAGCCATTCAAATGACAACACTGAAGCTTTCTTT	CASSHSNDNTEAFF
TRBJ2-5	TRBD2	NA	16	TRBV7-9	TGTGCCAGCAGCGCGACTAGCGGGGGGCCCCAAGAGACCCAGTACTTC	CASSATSGGPQETQYF
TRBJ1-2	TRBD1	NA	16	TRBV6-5	TGTGCCAGCAGAACGCGGCACATACAGGGGTTCGATGGCTACACCTTC	CASRTRHIQGFDGYTF
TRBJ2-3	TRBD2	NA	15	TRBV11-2	TGTGCCAGCAGTCCACTAGCGGGAGGGGCAGATACGCAGTATTTT	CASSPLAGGADTQYF
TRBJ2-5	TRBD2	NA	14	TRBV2	TGTGCCAGCAAGCGGGGGGGTCCCCAAGAGACCCAGTACTTC	CASKRGGPQETQYF
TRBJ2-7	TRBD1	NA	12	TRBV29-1	TGCAGCGTCGAGGGACAGGGCGCCGAGCAGTACTTC	CSVEGQGAEQYF
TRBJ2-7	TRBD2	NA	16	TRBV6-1	TGTGCCAGCAGTGGGCGGGTACTAGCGGGGGTCTACGAGCAGTACTTC	CASSGRVLAGVYEQYF
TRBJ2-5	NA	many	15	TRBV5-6	TGTGCCAGCAGCTTGGATTATGGTCCGAAGGAGACCCAGTACTTC	CASSLDYGPKETQYF
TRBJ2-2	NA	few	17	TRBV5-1	TGCGCCAGCAGCTTGGCCGTCGGGTTCTCTGATCCCGGGGAGCTGTTTTTT	CASSLAVGFSDPGELFF
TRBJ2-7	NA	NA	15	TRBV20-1	TGCAGTGCTAGAGCCTCCGCGACAGGAGCCTACGAGCAGTACTTC	CSARASATGAYEQYF
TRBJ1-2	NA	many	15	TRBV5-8	TGTGCCAGCAGCATTGGCCCTACCGATAACTATGGCTACACCTTC	CASSIGPTDNYGYTF
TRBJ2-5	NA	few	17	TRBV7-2	TGTGCCAGCAGCTGGGGTATCCGGTCTCCGGGTATAGAGACCCAGTACTTC	CASSWGIRSPGIETQYF